This TCR beta chain was sequenced during a study of T cell responses to AZD1222 COVID-19 vaccine. Study-level results: Seropositive at baseline were only six AZD1222 recipients. Repertoires were obtained solely post-peak T cell response. It should be noted that donors were predominantly white British and more often female, and clonal diversity was possibly underestimated. As reported, nearly half of all spike-specific TCRs target variant regions that are unmutated.

The CDR3 is 16 amino acids. V trimming: 5 bases; J trimming: 6 bases; junction bases outside the gene matches: 12. Looked up from germline, CDR1 is SEHNR and CDR2 is FQNEAQ (reference sequence). Method: immunoSEQ multiplex PCR; TCRdb's copy keeps in-frame clones and lacks some. This sample has tens of thousands of clones; about 86% occur once, and the top ten carry 6% to 7.5%. This clone was found a few times. Its antigen is undetermined. The chain uses TRBV7-9 and TRBJ2-1; 8 positions match TRBD2. The clonotype comes from an adult who received the AZD1222 COVID-19 vaccine. Here the sequenced sample was peripheral blood, taken 28 days after the second AZD1222 dose. CDR3 sequence (DNA): TGTGCCAGCAGCCCGCAAAGCCGGGGACTAGTCAATGAGCAGTTCTTC. The encoded protein is CASSPQSRGLVNEQFF.